Presented here are 7 T cell receptor beta chains from one specimen sequenced in a study of tumor and adjacent non-tumor tissue in lung cancer. TCRbeta libraries were built with three rounds of nested PCR, modified from ARM-PCR. TCRdb re-called the multiplex PCR reads with MiXCR, one entry per CDR3 protein. The table lists tens of thousands of distinct CDR3 sequences, roughly 80% of them singletons. This sample's RNA came from whole unsorted tissue. The sample taken for sequencing was lung tumor tissue. All receptors derive from a woman aged 45 to 65 with non-small cell lung cancer.

The chain combines TRBV30 with TRBJ1-2; the D gene is possibly TRBD1 (5 bases). Trimming removed 4 bases at V and 8 bases at J, with 20 bases between. Germline V gene data show CDR1 as GTSNPN and CDR2 as SVGIG (reference sequence). The CDR3 consists of 14 residues. The CDR3 spells CAWIVSRALPGYTF. CDR3 nucleotide sequence: TGTGCCTGGATTGTGAGCAGGGCATTGCCCGGCTACACCTTC.

Remarks on this clonotype: Without the conserved terminal phenylalanine or tryptophan, this CDR3 likely stems from a read error. The V and J genes are TRBV12-3 or TRBV12-4 and TRBJ1-4; D perhaps matches TRBD1 (5 bases). The CDR3 runs 14 residues. The chain's CDR3 is CACSPDSPLEKLFS. Here the CDR3 DNA reads TGTGCCTGCAGCCCCGACAGTCCCTTGGAAAAACTGTTTTCT.

In this sample, this clonotype turned up once. Relative to the germline gene, one junction end is altered; a read error may explain this. The rearrangement joins TRBV6-1 to TRBJ2-3, with D perhaps TRBD2 (5 bases). This CDR3 comprises 15 residues. In germline, CDR1 is MNHNS, CDR2 SASEGT. The CDR3 sequence: CASSEAAVGYDMQYF. The CDR3 DNA follows: TGTGCCAGCAGTGAGGCAGCGGTGGGCTACGATATGCAGTATTTT.

This clonotype has just one count. Mismatch with germline at one junction end may stem from a read error. This chain joins TRBV6-6 and TRBJ2-5, with D hard to call. The germline V gene encodes CDR1 MNHNY and CDR2 SVGAGI (reference sequence). The CDR3 has 15 amino acids. The CDR3 coding sequence is TGTGCTAGCAGTCACCCGGACCCAGCTTGGGAGACCCAGTACTTC. This gives the protein CASSHPDPAWETQYF.

This clonotype was seen ten or more times. J is TRBJ2-5 and V is TRBV28; TRBD2 aligns across 8 bases. Germline V CDR1 and CDR2: MDHEN, SYDVKM. The V gene end was trimmed by 4 bases and the J gene end by 3 bases; junction bases not matched to a gene: 7. The CDR3 has 15 residues. The CDR3 spells CASSWGLEREETQYF. The DNA for the CDR3 is TGTGCCAGCAGTTGGGGACTAGAGAGGGAAGAGACCCAGTACTTC.

This clonotype was counted only a few times. A much larger clone is a single base away; this may be a read error. This chain connects TRBV20-1 to TRBJ2-7; 8 bases map to TRBD2. The J segment lost 0 bases and the V segment lost 0 bases, leaving 16 bases of the junction unmatched. Germline loops: CDR1 DFQATT, CDR2 SNEGSKA (reference sequence). CDR3 size: 19 residues. CDR3 sequence (DNA): TGCAGTGCTAGAGATTCGGGACTAGTGGGATTGAGGAGCTCCTACGAGCAGTACTTC. Its translation: CSARDSGLVGLRSSYEQYF.

This clonotype came up a few times. Possible read error: a much larger clone is one base away. The rearrangement links TRBV11-2 to TRBJ2-1, with a possible D match to TRBD2 (6 bases). The germline V gene has CDR1 SGHAT and CDR2 FQNNGV. The CDR3 runs to 16 residues. Trimming cost V 1 base and J 2 bases, with 12 bases left between them. The CDR3 spells CASSLGRESPYNEQFF. The CDR3 bases are TGTGCCAGCAGCTTAGGTCGGGAGAGCCCCTACAATGAGCAGTTCTTC.